Sequencing of this T cell receptor beta chain was carried out in a study of blood T cell repertoires in COVID-19 (dated by TCRdb to about 2020). Looking at the study overall: Samples covering the acute and convalescent phases of COVID-19 were provided by collaborators in the United States, Italy and Spain. Samples were obtained from the ongoing ImmuneRACE study (first 160 participants) and from about 1,300 subjects provided by 6 global collaborators. The repertoires were made available in a free public database intended to serve as a resource for research on the immune response to SARS-CoV-2. The prospective study material was composed of cDNA or gDNA derived from T cells, B-cell-depleted T cells, or PBMCs. HLA class I and class II types, where available, came from metadata supplied by the sample provider rather than from assay-based typing. Sample metadata almost always included a de-identified subject ID, COVID-19 status, age in years and sex. Deeply sampled blood TCRbeta repertoires from subjects exposed to, actively infected with, or recovered from COVID-19 were included in the dataset. Results the study describes overall, beyond this receptor: Clinical and demographic metadata were provided uncurated, with the amount varying by source and participant.

TCRbeta CDR3 regions were amplified from genomic DNA using the immunoSEQ Assay, a bias-controlled multiplex PCR. The published analysis was carried out like this. The number of nucleated cells in each sample was estimated from the amplification of reference gene primers within the assay. To quantify the absolute abundance of each unique TCRbeta CDR3 rearrangement, sequence reads were collapsed and filtered. For each sample, productive Simpson clonality was calculated as the square root of Simpson's diversity index across productive rearrangements. In TCRdb, the immuneACCESS table is reduced to in-frame sequences with V and J assigned. These tables do not hold every clone; where another copy was compared, an unresolved V gene accounts for under half, and the others remain unexplained. The V and J calls and clone size were taken over from that table, and D and trimming were inferred from the DNA. This sample gives around 60,000 clones in total; around 89% of them show up just once. Of the sample, 3.5% to 4% is held by the ten largest clones.

The collaborating institutions used their own protocols to collect whole blood in K2EDTA tubes. For TCRbeta analysis, collaborators shipped samples as frozen whole blood, isolated PBMCs, or DNA extracted from either of those sample types. V is cut by 4 bases and J by 5 bases, and the space between the germline ends is 10 bases. The germline V gene (reference sequence) provides CDR1 SGHNT and CDR2 YYREEE. Inclusive of the bounding cysteine and phenylalanine, the CDR3 is 13 residues long. Here the CDR3 DNA is all that survives: 39 bases in frame from base 1. This clone appeared once. The antigen it binds to is not known. Base qualities are missing; no much larger clone stands one base away.

The TCR was taken from a human donor in a cohort sampled during active COVID-19. The sample taken for sequencing was peripheral blood. The chain is assembled from TRBV5-4 and TRBJ2-1; no D gene can be assigned with confidence. The CDR3: CASSLRVDNEQFF. The DNA is TGTGCCAGCAGCCTGCGTGTGGACAATGAGCAGTTCTTC.